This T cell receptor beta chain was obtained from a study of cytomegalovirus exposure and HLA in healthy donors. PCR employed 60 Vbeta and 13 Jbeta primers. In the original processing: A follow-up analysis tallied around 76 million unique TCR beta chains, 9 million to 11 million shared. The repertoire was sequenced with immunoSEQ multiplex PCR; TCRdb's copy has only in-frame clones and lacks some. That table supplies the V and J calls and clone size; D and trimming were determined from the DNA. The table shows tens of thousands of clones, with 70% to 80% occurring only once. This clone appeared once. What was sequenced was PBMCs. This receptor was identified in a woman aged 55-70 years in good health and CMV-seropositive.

This chain's CDR3 is CASSLEGRVGYTF. CDR3 DNA: TGTGCCAGCAGCTTAGAAGGGAGGGTTGGCTACACCTTC. J is TRBJ1-2 and V is TRBV11-2; D not certain. CDR1 SGHAT and CDR2 FQNNGV come from the germline V gene. CDR3 length: 13 residues. Trimming took off 0 bases at V and 7 bases at J, with 9 bases between the two ends.